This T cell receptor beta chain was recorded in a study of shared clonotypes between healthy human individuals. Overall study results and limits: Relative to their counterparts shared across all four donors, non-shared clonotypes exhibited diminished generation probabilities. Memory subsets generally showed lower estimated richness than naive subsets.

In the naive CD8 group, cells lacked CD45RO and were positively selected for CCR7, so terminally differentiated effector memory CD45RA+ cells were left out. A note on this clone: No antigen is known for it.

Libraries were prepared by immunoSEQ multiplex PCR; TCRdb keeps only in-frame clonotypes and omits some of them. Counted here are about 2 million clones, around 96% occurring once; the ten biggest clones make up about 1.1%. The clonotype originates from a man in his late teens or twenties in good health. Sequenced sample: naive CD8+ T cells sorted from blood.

The DNA of the CDR3 is TGTGCCAGCCGTCGCCAGGCTAACTACGAGCAGTACTTC. Translation: CASRRQANYEQYF. The chain recombines TRBV2 with TRBJ2-7; D uncertain. Trimming removed 8 bases at V and 3 bases at J, with 14 bases between. CDR3 size: 13 residues. Germline V gene sequence: CDR1 SNHLY, CDR2 FYNNEI.